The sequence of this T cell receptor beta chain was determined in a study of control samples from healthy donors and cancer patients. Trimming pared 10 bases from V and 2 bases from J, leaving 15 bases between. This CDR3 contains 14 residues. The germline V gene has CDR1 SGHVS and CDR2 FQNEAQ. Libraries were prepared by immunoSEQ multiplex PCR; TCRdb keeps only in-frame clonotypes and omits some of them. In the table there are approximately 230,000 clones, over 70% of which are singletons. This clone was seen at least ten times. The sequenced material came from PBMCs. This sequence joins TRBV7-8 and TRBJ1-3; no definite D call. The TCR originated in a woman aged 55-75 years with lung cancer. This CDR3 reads CATGRLTTGNTIYF. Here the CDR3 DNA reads TGTGCCACAGGAAGGCTTACGACTGGAAACACCATATATTTT.